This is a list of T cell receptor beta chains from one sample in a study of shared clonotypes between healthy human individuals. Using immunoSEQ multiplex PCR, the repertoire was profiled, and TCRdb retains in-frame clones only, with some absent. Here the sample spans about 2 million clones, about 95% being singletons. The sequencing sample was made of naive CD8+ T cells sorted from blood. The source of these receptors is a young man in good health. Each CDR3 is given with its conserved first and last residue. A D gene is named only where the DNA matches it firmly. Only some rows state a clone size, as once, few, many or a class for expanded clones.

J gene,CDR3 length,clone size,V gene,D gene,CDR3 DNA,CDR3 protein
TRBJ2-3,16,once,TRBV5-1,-,TGCGCCAGCAGCGCAACCGACAGACTCAGCACAGATACGCAGTATTTT,CASSATDRLSTDTQYF
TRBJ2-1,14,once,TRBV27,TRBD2,TGTGCCAGCAGCGCGGGAGGGGACTACAATGAGCAGTTCTTC,CASSAGGDYNEQFF
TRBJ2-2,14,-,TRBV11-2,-,TGTGCCAGCAGCTTAGTTGGGGATTCGGGGGAGCTGTTTTTT,CASSLVGDSGELFF
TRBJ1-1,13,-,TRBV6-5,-,TGTGCCAGCAGCCCTGCCGGGGGGCCTGAAGCTTTCTTT,CASSPAGGPEAFF
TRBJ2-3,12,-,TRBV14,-,TGTGCCAGCAGTGCCAACGGGGATACGCAGTATTTT,CASSANGDTQYF
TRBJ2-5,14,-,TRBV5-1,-,TGCGCCAGCAGCTTAGGAGACCATCAAGAGACCCAGTACTTC,CASSLGDHQETQYF
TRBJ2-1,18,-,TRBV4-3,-,TGCGCCAGCAGCCGCATTTGGGGTCCTAGCGAGGACTACAATGAGCAGTTCTTC,CASSRIWGPSEDYNEQFF
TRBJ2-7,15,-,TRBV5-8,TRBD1,TGTGCCAGCAGCGCCGGGACAGCGATTAACTACGAGCAGTACTTC,CASSAGTAINYEQYF
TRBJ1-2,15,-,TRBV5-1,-,TGCGCCAGCAGACCCAGCTTCGGGGGAAACTATGGCTACACCTTC,CASRPSFGGNYGYTF
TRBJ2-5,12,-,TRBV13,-,TGTGCCAGCAGCATCCAGCGGGAGACCCAGTACTTC,CASSIQRETQYF
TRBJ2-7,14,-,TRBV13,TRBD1,TGTGCCAGCAGCTTATTCGACAGGGTGGAAGAGCAGTACTTC,CASSLFDRVEEQYF
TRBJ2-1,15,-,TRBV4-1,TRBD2,TGCGCCAGCAGCCAAGAAGCGGGGGGGCTCGATGAGCAGTTCTTC,CASSQEAGGLDEQFF
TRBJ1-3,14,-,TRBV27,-,TGTGCCAGCAGTTTCGACGGGTCTGGAAACACCATATATTTT,CASSFDGSGNTIYF
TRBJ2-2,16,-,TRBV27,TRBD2,TGTGCCAGCAGTTTTTCTAGCGGGGGCTACACCGGGGAGCTGTTTTTT,CASSFSSGGYTGELFF
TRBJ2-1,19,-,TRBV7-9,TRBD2,TGTGCCAGCAGCTTCGGACTAGCGGGACCTCTTGGCTCCTACAATGAGCAGTTCTTC,CASSFGLAGPLGSYNEQFF
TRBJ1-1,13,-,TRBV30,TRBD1,TGTGCCTGGAGTGTAGGGGGACAGACTGAAGCTTTCTTT,CAWSVGGQTEAFF
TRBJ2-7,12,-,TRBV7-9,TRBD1,TGTGCCAGCAGCGGGACAGGGGGCGAGCAGTACTTC,CASSGTGGEQYF
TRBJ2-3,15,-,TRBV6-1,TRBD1,TGTGCCAGCATAGCTACAGGGGCCTACACAGATACGCAGTATTTT,CASIATGAYTDTQYF
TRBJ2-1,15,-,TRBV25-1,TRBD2,TGTGCCAGCAGTGAATCCACTAGCGGGGACAATGAGCAGTTCTTC,CASSESTSGDNEQFF
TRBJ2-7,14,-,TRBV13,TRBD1,TGTGCCAGCAGCGTCGGACAGGGAATCTACGAGCAGTACTTC,CASSVGQGIYEQYF
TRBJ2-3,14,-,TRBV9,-,TGTGCCAGCAGCGTAGGGGACATCACAGATACGCAGTATTTT,CASSVGDITDTQYF
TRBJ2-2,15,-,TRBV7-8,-,TGTGCCAGCAGCTTCCCCCCAGGGGACACCGGGGAGCTGTTTTTT,CASSFPPGDTGELFF
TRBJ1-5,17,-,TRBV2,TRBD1,TGTGCCAGCTCGGATCCGAGACAGGGGGGAGGTGGTCAGCCCCAGCATTTT,CASSDPRQGGGGQPQHF
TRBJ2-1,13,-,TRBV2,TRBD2,TGTGCCAGCAGTTCGACTAGCTGGAATGAGCAGTTCTTC,CASSSTSWNEQFF
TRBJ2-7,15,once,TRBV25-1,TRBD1,TGTGCCAGCAGTGGACGGGACAGTGAGACCTACGAGCAGTACTTC,CASSGRDSETYEQYF
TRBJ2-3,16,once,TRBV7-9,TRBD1,TGTGCCAGCAGCTCGAACAGGGGCCGCGCTCCAGATACGCAGTATTTT,CASSSNRGRAPDTQYF
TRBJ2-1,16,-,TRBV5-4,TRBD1,TGTGCCAGCAGCTCCATTCAGGGACAGGGCTACAATGAGCAGTTCTTC,CASSSIQGQGYNEQFF
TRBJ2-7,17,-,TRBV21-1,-,TGTGCCAGCATCCCACAACAGGGGACCCCCTCTGTAGGCGAGCAGTACTTC,CASIPQQGTPSVGEQYF
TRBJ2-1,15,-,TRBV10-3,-,TGTGCCATCAGTGAGTACGGCAGCATGAGCAATGAGCAGTTCTTC,CAISEYGSMSNEQFF
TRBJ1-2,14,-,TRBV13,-,TGTGCCAGCAGCCCCGGAACGACTAACTATGGCTACACCTTC,CASSPGTTNYGYTF
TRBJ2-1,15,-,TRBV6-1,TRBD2,TGTGCCAGCAGTGAAATGGTAGCGGGGGGCAATGAGCAGTTCTTC,CASSEMVAGGNEQFF
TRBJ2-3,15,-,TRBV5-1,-,TGCGCCAGCAGCTGGAACGGGGGGCCCACAGATACGCAGTATTTT,CASSWNGGPTDTQYF
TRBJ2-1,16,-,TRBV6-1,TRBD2,TGTGCCAGCAGTGTACTTAGCGGGGCCTCCTACAATGAGCAGTTCTTC,CASSVLSGASYNEQFF
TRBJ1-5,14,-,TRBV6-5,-,TGTGCCAGCAGGACCGGGCAGTTCAATCAGCCCCAGCATTTT,CASRTGQFNQPQHF
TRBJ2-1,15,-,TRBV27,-,TGTGCCAGCAGTATCGGGCAGGGCCCCTACAATGAGCAGTTCTTC,CASSIGQGPYNEQFF
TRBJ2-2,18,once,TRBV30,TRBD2,TGTGCCTGGAGGGTCATAGGGACTAGCCTACTTTACACCGGGGAGCTGTTTTTT,CAWRVIGTSLLYTGELFF
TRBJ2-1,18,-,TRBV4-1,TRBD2,TGCGCCAGCAGCCCCCTAGCGGGGGGCTCGAGCTCCTACAATGAGCAGTTCTTC,CASSPLAGGSSSYNEQFF
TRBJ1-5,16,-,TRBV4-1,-,TGCGCCAGCAGCCAATATGCAGGGGAGGTGGGTCAGCCCCAGCATTTT,CASSQYAGEVGQPQHF
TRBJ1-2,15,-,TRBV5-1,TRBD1,TGCGCCAGCAGCTGGGAAAGGGGGCTCGTTGATGGCTACACCTTC,CASSWERGLVDGYTF
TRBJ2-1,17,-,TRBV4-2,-,TGTGCCAGCAGCCAACCCGCGGCCCAGGCCGTGTACAATGAGCAGTTCTTC,CASSQPAAQAVYNEQFF
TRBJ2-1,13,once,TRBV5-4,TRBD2,TGTGCCAGCAGCCCAACTAGCGGGGGTTTGAAGTTCTTC,CASSPTSGGLKFF
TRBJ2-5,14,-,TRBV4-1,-,TGCGCCAGCAGCCTCAGGACTATCCAAGAGACCCAGTACTTC,CASSLRTIQETQYF
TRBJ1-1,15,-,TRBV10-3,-,TGTGCCACCAACGCCCCAGAAGACAGTTTAACTGAAGCTTTCTTT,CATNAPEDSLTEAFF
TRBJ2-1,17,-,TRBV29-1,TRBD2,TGCAGCGTTGAGCTAGGGAGTGGACTAGCGGGAGTCAATGAGCAGTTCTTC,CSVELGSGLAGVNEQFF
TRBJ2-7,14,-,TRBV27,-,TGTGCCAGCAGTTCCCGGGACAACTCCTACGAGCAGTACTTC,CASSSRDNSYEQYF
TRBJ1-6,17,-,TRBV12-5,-,TGTGCTAGTGGTTTGGTACTTGAGGGGAAATACCACTCACCCCTCCACTTT,CASGLVLEGKYHSPLHF